Listed below are T cell receptor beta chains from one sample, sequenced in a study of blood T cells in healthy people across ages. Each CDR3 protein gets one entry after TCRdb re-called the 5' RACE reads with MiXCR. The sample holds about 1.7 million distinct CDR3 sequences, roughly 27% seen once. The sequencing input was blood. The receptor source for this set is a woman in her 30s in good health. Each CDR3 is given with its conserved first and last residue. The order of the fields is J gene, V gene, clone size, D gene, CDR3 protein, CDR3 DNA. The D gene is left open where the match is weak. Clone size is not always given. Where it is, it says once, few, many or a class for expanded clones.

TRBJ1-2 TRBV28 . . CASRPGTGGGGYTF TGTGCCAGCAGGCCCGGAACGGGGGGCGGAGGCTACACCTTC
TRBJ2-7 TRBV12-3/TRBV12-4 . . CAILRGERSYEQYF TGTGCCATCCTCCGGGGCGAACGCTCCTACGAGCAGTACTTC
TRBJ2-4 TRBV7-9 few . CASSLAERVAKNIQYF TGTGCCAGCAGCTTAGCGGAGAGGGTGGCCAAAAACATTCAGTACTTC
TRBJ2-7 TRBV12-3/TRBV12-4 many . CASSSYSGQYF TGTGCCAGCAGTTCTTATTCGGGGCAGTACTTC
TRBJ2-1 TRBV29-1 few TRBD2 CSVEVETSGFYNEQFF TGCAGCGTTGAAGTGGAGACTAGCGGGTTTTACAATGAGCAGTTCTTC
TRBJ1-2 TRBV7-2 many TRBD1 CASSLRGLDYGYTF TGTGCCAGCAGCCTCAGGGGGCTGGACTATGGCTACACCTTC
TRBJ1-2 TRBV29-1 . . CSVERTEFGYTF TGCAGCGTTGAACGTACAGAGTTTGGCTACACCTTC
TRBJ2-3 TRBV9 few TRBD2 CASSVSTRASGGASATQYF TGTGCCAGCAGCGTATCTACCCGGGCTAGCGGGGGGGCGAGTGCAACGCAGTATTTT
TRBJ2-7 TRBV7-2 few TRBD1 CASSSDRGRSYNEQYF TGTGCCAGCAGCTCAGACAGGGGACGCTCCTACAATGAGCAGTACTTC
TRBJ2-7 TRBV3-1 few TRBD2 CASSQAWTSSVEQYF TGTGCCAGCAGCCAAGCGTGGACTAGCTCGGTCGAGCAGTACTTC
TRBJ2-1 TRBV7-2 . TRBD2 CASSPRPAGPYNEQFF TGTGCCAGCAGCCCACGCCCAGCGGGACCTTACAATGAGCAGTTCTTC
TRBJ1-1 TRBV29-1 . TRBD1 CSVEGTGASQTKAFF TGCAGCGTCGAGGGGACAGGGGCCTCCCAAACTAAAGCTTTCTTT
TRBJ2-5 TRBV7-2 few . CASSSRDSETQYF TGTGCCAGCAGCTCCCGGGACTCGGAGACCCAGTACTTC
TRBJ1-1 TRBV6-2/TRBV6-3 . . CASSYNGNPNTEAFF TGTGCCAGCAGTTACAACGGCAACCCGAACACTGAAGCTTTCTTT
TRBJ2-3 TRBV2 . TRBD2 CASSKLGPAGGRDTQYF TGTGCCAGCAGTAAACTTGGGCCAGCGGGGGGGCGAGATACGCAGTATTTT
TRBJ1-1 TRBV4-1 . TRBD1 CASSQGPGGTAFF TGCGCCAGCAGCCAGGGGCCAGGGGGTACGGCTTTCTTT
TRBJ2-1 TRBV20-1 few TRBD1 CSASALTGGEYEQFF TGCAGTGCTAGCGCTCTGACAGGGGGCGAGTATGAGCAGTTCTTC
TRBJ1-2 TRBV7-9 . . CTSTGQWDGYTF TGTACCAGCACAGGGCAGTGGGATGGCTACACCTTC
TRBJ1-4 TRBV7-8 . . CASSLGVRGTNEKLFF TGTGCCAGCAGCTTAGGGGTGAGGGGGACTAATGAAAAACTGTTTTTT
TRBJ2-4 TRBV7-9 many TRBD1 CASSLVGQNIQYF TGTGCCAGCAGCTTAGTGGGACAGAACATTCAGTACTTC
TRBJ2-3 TRBV20-1 . TRBD2 CSARVSSWTSGTDTQYF TGCAGTGCTAGAGTTTCCTCCTGGACTAGTGGCACAGATACGCAGTATTTT
TRBJ2-6 TRBV12-3/TRBV12-4 many . CASSPQTAFIGANVLTF TGTGCCAGCAGTCCACAGACGGCCTTTATTGGGGCCAACGTCCTGACTTTC
TRBJ2-1 TRBV7-9 . . CASSLDMHEQFF TGTGCCAGCAGCCTAGACATGCATGAGCAGTTCTTC
TRBJ2-7 TRBV5-1 . . CASSPTLTGGPYEQYF TGCGCCAGCAGCCCAACTTTGACAGGAGGGCCCTACGAGCAGTACTTC
TRBJ2-7 TRBV6-5 few . CASSYLPRYGQYF TGTGCCAGCAGTTACCTACCACGTTACGGGCAGTACTTC
TRBJ2-5 TRBV6-5 . TRBD2 CASSNLRDPGRETQYF TGTGCCAGCAGTAATCTCCGGGACCCCGGGAGGGAGACCCAGTACTTC
TRBJ2-4 TRBV7-9 . . CASSLVLTAASAKNIQYF TGTGCCAGCAGCTTAGTCCTAACAGCCGCTTCAGCCAAAAACATTCAGTACTTC
TRBJ2-3 TRBV28 . . CASSSRRRITDTQYF TGTGCCAGCAGTTCCCGGCGCAGGATCACAGATACGCAGTATTTT
TRBJ1-1 TRBV6-5 few . CASSYSGGVAEAFF TGTGCCAGCAGTTACTCGGGGGGCGTTGCTGAAGCTTTCTTT
TRBJ1-6 TRBV30 . . CAWSVRGPGDYNSPLHF TGTGCCTGGAGTGTACGGGGTCCCGGAGACTATAATTCACCCCTCCACTTT
TRBJ1-5 TRBV7-9 few . CASSPTDDSNQPQHF TGTGCCAGCAGCCCGACAGATGATAGCAATCAGCCCCAGCATTTT
TRBJ2-7 TRBV7-9 . TRBD1 CASSLGLRGRMGEQYF TGTGCCAGCAGCTTAGGGTTGAGGGGGCGCATGGGCGAGCAGTACTTC
TRBJ2-4 TRBV29-1 few . CSVELQIKNIQYF TGCAGCGTTGAGCTTCAGATAAAAAACATTCAGTACTTC
TRBJ2-1 TRBV7-2 . . CAGSLGGTPDSQFF TGTGCCGGCAGCTTAGGGGGGACTCCGGACTCGCAGTTCTTC
TRBJ1-2 TRBV7-2 . . CASSFGMYYGYTF TGTGCCAGCAGCTTTGGCATGTACTATGGCTACACCTTC
TRBJ2-4 TRBV6-6 . . CASSPRADWQYF TGTGCCAGCAGCCCTCGGGCGGACTGGCAGTACTTC